The T cell receptor (beta chain) described here comes from a study of T cell responses to AZD1222 COVID-19 vaccine. This table comes from immunoSEQ multiplex PCR, and its TCRdb copy is limited to in-frame clones, with some not included. The sample lists about 110,000 clones, around 90% occurring once. The CDR3 runs to 17 residues. Deletions cut 2 bases from V and 0 bases from J, with 15 bases between. In germline, CDR1 is MNHEY, CDR2 SMNVEV (reference sequence). This receptor was obtained from an adult in good health. The rearrangement links TRBV27 to TRBJ2-3; D may match TRBD1 or TRBD2 (5 bases each). Material: peripheral blood, obtained on day 0 of AZD1222 vaccination. For the CDR3, the DNA is TGTGCCAGCAGTTTAACTGGGACGTTCTCTAGCACAGATACGCAGTATTTT. Encoded protein: CASSLTGTFSSTDTQYF.